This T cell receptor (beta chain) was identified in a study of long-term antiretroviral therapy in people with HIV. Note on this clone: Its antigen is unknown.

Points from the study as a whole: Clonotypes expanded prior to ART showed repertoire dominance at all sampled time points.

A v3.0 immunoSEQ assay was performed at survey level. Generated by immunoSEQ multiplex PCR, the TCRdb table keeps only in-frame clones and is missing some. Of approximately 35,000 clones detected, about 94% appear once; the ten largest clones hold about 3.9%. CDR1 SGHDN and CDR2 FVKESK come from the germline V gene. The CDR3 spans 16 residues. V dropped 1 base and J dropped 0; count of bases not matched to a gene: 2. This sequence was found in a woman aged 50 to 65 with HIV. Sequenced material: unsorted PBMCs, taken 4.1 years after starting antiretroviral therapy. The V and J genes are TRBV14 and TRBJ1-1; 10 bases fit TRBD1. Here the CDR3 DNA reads TGTGCCAGCAGCCAAGTGACAGGGGGCGTGAACACTGAAGCTTTCTTT. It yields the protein CASSQVTGGVNTEAFF.